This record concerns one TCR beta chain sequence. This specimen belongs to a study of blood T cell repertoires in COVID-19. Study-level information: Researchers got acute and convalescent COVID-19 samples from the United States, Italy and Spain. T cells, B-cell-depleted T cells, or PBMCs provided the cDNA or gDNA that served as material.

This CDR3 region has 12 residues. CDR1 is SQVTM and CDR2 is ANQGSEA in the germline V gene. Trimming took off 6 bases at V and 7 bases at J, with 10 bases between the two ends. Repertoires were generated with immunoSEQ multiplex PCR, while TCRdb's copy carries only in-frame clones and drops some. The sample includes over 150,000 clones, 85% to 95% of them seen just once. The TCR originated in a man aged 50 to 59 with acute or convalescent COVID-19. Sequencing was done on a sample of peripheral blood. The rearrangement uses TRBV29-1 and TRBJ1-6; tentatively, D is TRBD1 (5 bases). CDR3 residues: CSVGGGNSPLHF. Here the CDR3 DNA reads TGCAGCGTCGGGGGTGGGAATTCACCCCTCCACTTT. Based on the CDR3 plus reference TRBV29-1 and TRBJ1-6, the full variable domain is SAVISQKPSRDICQRGTSLTIQCQVDSQVTMMFWYRQQPGQSLTLIATANQGSEATYESGFVIDKFPISRPNLTFSTLTVSNMSPEDSSIYLCSVGGGNSPLHFGNGTRLTVT.